This TCR beta chain was identified in a study of T cell repertoires in cytomegalovirus infection. About the study: Public TCR beta signatures indicated both CMV infection and matching HLA type. Study-wide results and limits: Based on cumulative public TCR beta family frequency, carriers of CMV plus the relevant HLA were identified. Dominating the ex vivo response were HLA-C-restricted CMV-specific TCR beta clonotypes.

Per germline, CDR1 MNHEY and CDR2 SMNVEV (reference sequence). This CDR3 region has 18 residues. Trimming removed 6 bases at V and 0 bases at J, with 18 bases between. The sample holds many counts of this clonotype. Its target is not known. Via MiXCR, TCRdb re-called the reads, giving one row per CDR3 protein. Of approximately 550,000 distinct CDR3 sequences listed, 16% are singletons. This receptor was obtained from a human donor in good health (CMV status not recorded). Some clones in this sample may be carry-over from other donors' samples. The rearrangement joins TRBV27 to TRBJ2-6, with D perhaps TRBD2 (5 bases). Sequenced material: CD8+ T cells from PBMCs. This CDR3 is CASSLTRRIISGANVLTF. In DNA form, the CDR3 reads TGTGCCAGCAGCCTAACTAGACGCATTATCTCTGGGGCCAACGTCCTGACTTTC. Full variable domain (remainder filled in from reference TRBV27 and TRBJ2-6): EAQVTQNPRYLITVTGKKLTVTCSQNMNHEYMSWYRQDPGLGLRQIYYSMNVEVTDKGDVPEGYKVSRKEKRNFPLILESPSPNQTSLYFCASSLTRRIISGANVLTFGAGSRLTVL.